Following are 2 T cell receptor beta chains from one sample sequenced in a study of human versus mouse CDR3 diversity and MHC coevolution. The table came from immunoSEQ multiplex PCR; TCRdb's copy has only in-frame clones and leaves some out. The table lists tens of thousands of clones, 80% to 95% of them singletons, with roughly 1.3% in the top ten. Sequencing used naive CD4+ T cells from blood. Subset indicated: CD45RO-negative CD62L-positive naive CD4 T cells. The receptor set was obtained from a person between 30 and 69 years old in good health.

Concerning this clone: Other DNA sequences from this sample encode an identical CDR3 as well. This chain joins TRBV6-5 and TRBJ2-7, with D possibly matching TRBD2 (5 bases). The germline CDR1 and CDR2 sequences are MNHEY and SVGAGI. The V end lost 0 bases, the J end lost 3 bases, and 12 bases lay between the germline ends. The CDR3 loop spans 15 amino acids. Written as DNA, the CDR3 is TGTGCCAGCAGTTACTCGGGATTGGCGGGCTACGAGCAGTACTTC. It is translated as CASSYSGLAGYEQYF.

This clone is a singleton in its sample. The CDR3 here is CASSVGLINEKLFF. In DNA, the CDR3 is TGTGCCAGCAGCGTGGGACTGATTAATGAAAAACTGTTTTTT. This chain joins TRBV9 and TRBJ1-4; maybe TRBD1 (5 bases). Trimming stripped 2 bases from V and 4 bases from J, with 9 bases between. The V gene's germline CDR1 is SGDLS and CDR2 YYNGEE. The CDR3 has 14 residues.